The source of this T cell receptor (beta chain) is a study of cytomegalovirus exposure and HLA in healthy donors. PCR involved 60 Vbeta and 13 Jbeta primers. Data came from immunoSEQ multiplex PCR; TCRdb stores just in-frame clones and leaves some out. The repertoire holds approximately 88,000 clones, with more than 60% as singletons. The germline V gene has CDR1 SGDLS and CDR2 YYNGEE. V trimming: 4 bases; J trimming: 8 bases; junction bases outside the gene matches: 13. This CDR3 is built from 15 residues. The TCR was taken from a man between 18 and 35 years old in good health and CMV-seropositive. Sequenced sample: PBMCs. The J gene is TRBJ1-2, the V gene TRBV9, with 8 bases matching TRBD1. Here the CDR3 reads CASSRNPQGAEGYTF. DNA for the CDR3: TGTGCCAGCAGCCGGAACCCCCAGGGGGCAGAGGGCTACACCTTC. Using reference TRBV9 and TRBJ1-2 for the parts outside the CDR3, the full variable domain is DSGVTQTPKHLITATGQRVTLRCSPRSGDLSVYWYQQSLDQGLQFLIQYYNGEERAKGNILERFSAQQFPDLHSELNLSSLELGDSALYFCASSRNPQGAEGYTFGSGTRLTVV.